A single sample gave rise to the 18 T cell receptor beta chains below, sequenced in a study of T cells in localized non-small cell lung cancer (dated by TCRdb to 2020 to 2021). Library construction relied on the immunoSEQ multiplex PCR assay. The immuneACCESS repertoire file appears here via TCRdb, limited to in-frame rearrangements. These files lack a portion of the clones; in checked studies, under half of the deficit traces to unresolved V genes, and the cause of the others is not known. This sample is represented by approximately 3,200 clones; 28% of them were singletons. Jointly, the top ten make up 14% to 15% of the sample. The source was lung tumor tissue, collected before any cancer treatment. Receptor source: a male donor aged 60 or older with stage I lung adenocarcinoma.

The table lists this clone with a few counts. CDR3 residues: CASSVGTREETQYF. The CDR3 coding sequence is TGTGCCAGCAGCGTTGGGACTAGAGAAGAGACCCAGTACTTC. The V gene is TRBV9, the J gene TRBJ2-5; 8 bases match TRBD2. V lost 2 bases and J lost 3; bases outside the gene matches: 3. The CDR3 loop spans 14 amino acids. Germline CDR1 and CDR2: SGDLS and YYNGEE.

This clone was found a few times. The rearrangement joins TRBV14 to TRBJ1-1; no reliable D call. Trimming removed 0 bases from V and 1 base from J, with 3 bases in between. This CDR3 is 13 amino acids long. Germline values: CDR1 SGHDN, CDR2 FVKESK. CDR3 nucleotide sequence: TGTGCCAGCAGCCAAGATACGAACACTGAAGCTTTCTTT. Protein: CASSQDTNTEAFF.

This clone was counted only a few times. The chain carries TRBV10-3 and TRBJ1-2; TRBD1 matches at 7 bases. The CDR3 runs 13 residues. Germline values: CDR1 ENHRY, CDR2 SYGVKD. Trimming took 3 bases from V and 5 from J; bases not matched to a gene: 3. The CDR3 loop is CAISDDREYGYTF. As DNA, the CDR3 is TGTGCCATCAGTGATGACAGGGAGTATGGCTACACCTTC.

Sample share makes this clone medium-sized. V and J are TRBV11-3 and TRBJ2-1; TRBD1 matches at 12 bases. Germline lookup yields CDR1 SGHNT and CDR2 YENEEA. V was clipped by 5 bases and J by 7 bases; unmatched bases: 6. This CDR3 comprises 15 residues. The chain's CDR3 is CASSLGTGGSNEQFF. Written as DNA, the CDR3 is TGTGCCAGCAGCCTTGGGACAGGGGGCTCTAATGAGCAGTTCTTC. The variable domain in full, completed from reference TRBV11-3 and TRBJ2-1, reads EAGVVQSPRYKIIEKKQPVAFWCNPISGHNTLYWYLQNLGQGPELLIRYENEEAVDDSQLPKDRFSAERLKGVDSTLKIQPAELGDSAVYLCASSLGTGGSNEQFFGPGTRLTVL.

The CDR3, as DNA: TGTGCCTGGAGGAAGGGGGTACAAACGAACACTGAAGCTTTCTTT. It translates to CAWRKGVQTNTEAFF. The genes are TRBV30 and TRBJ1-1; D possibly corresponds to TRBD1 (6 bases). This CDR3 contains 15 residues. CDR1 is GTSNPN, CDR2 SVGIG, per germline (reference sequence). Trimming removed 3 bases from V and 1 base from J, with 15 bases in between.

This clone was detected only once. The rearrangement joins TRBV25-1 to TRBJ2-1, with 13 nucleotides matching TRBD2. In germline, CDR1 is MGHDK, CDR2 SYGVNS. This CDR3 has 14 residues. The junction had 2 bases not matched to a gene; V was cut back by 6 bases and J by 6 bases. This CDR3 reads CASRGLAGVNEQFF. The CDR3 nucleotides read TGTGCCAGCAGAGGACTAGCGGGGGTCAATGAGCAGTTCTTC.

This clone was detected only a few times. J is TRBJ1-2 and V is TRBV6-7, with TRBD1 as a possible D gene (6 bases). TRBV6-7 is reported as an ORF; its role is uncertain. The CDR3 runs 11 residues. Trimming removed 4 bases at V and 8 bases at J, with 8 bases between. The CDR3 region has the DNA TGTGCCAGCAGTTCGACAGGCGGCTACACCTTC. Its translation is CASSSTGGYTF.

This chain uses TRBV5-1 with TRBJ2-3; TRBD1 agrees at 7 bases. V shed 4 bases and J 0 bases; nucleotides not matched to a gene: 8. CDR3 length equals 16 residues. CDR1 and CDR2 from the germline V gene are SGHRS and YFSETQ. The CDR3 protein is CASSLGTDFSTDTQYF. The CDR3 bases are TGCGCCAGCAGCCTCGGGACAGATTTTAGCACAGATACGCAGTATTTT.

V is TRBV5-1 and J is TRBJ1-5; D uncertain. This CDR3 spans 15 amino acids. Germline CDR1 and CDR2: SGHRS and YFSETQ. Trimming removed 0 bases at V and 6 bases at J, with 13 bases between. Written as DNA, the CDR3 is TGCGCCAGCAGCTTGGATGTGGGTCCGAGTCAGCCCCAGCATTTT. Its translation: CASSLDVGPSQPQHF.

Concerning this clone itself: Different DNA sequences within this sample yield the same CDR3. This chain joins TRBV30 and TRBJ1-5; D perhaps matches TRBD1 (6 bases). Germline loops: CDR1 GTSNPN, CDR2 SVGIG (reference sequence). Trimming shortened V by 0 bases and J by 1 base, and 10 bases separated the two germline ends. The CDR3 consists of 15 residues. The CDR3 sequence: CAWSVSGASNQPQHF. In nucleotides, the CDR3 is TGTGCCTGGAGTGTATCGGGGGCGAGCAATCAGCCCCAGCATTTT.

The chain carries TRBV11-3 and TRBJ2-1, with 8 bases that match TRBD1. The V gene's germline CDR1 is SGHNT and CDR2 YENEEA. There are 19 residues in the CDR3. The junction had 13 bases not matched to a gene; V was cut back by 1 base and J by 2 bases. CDR3 amino acids: CASSLGQGYSLRTYNEQFF. The CDR3 region has the DNA TGTGCCAGCAGCTTAGGACAGGGGTATTCCCTAAGGACCTACAATGAGCAGTTCTTC.

The chain links TRBV10-3 to TRBJ1-5; no firm D call. The V end lost 0 bases, the J end lost 6 bases, and 12 bases lay between the germline ends. CDR1 and CDR2 from the germline V gene are ENHRY and SYGVKD. The CDR3 contains 15 residues. This chain's CDR3 is CAISESLGSSQPQHF. CDR3 in DNA: TGTGCCATCAGTGAGTCTTTGGGGAGTAGTCAGCCCCAGCATTTT.

This chain links TRBV9 with TRBJ2-1; TRBD2 agrees at 10 bases. V was pared by 2 bases and J by 6 bases, with 8 bases of the junction left unmatched. From germline, CDR1 is SGDLS and CDR2 YYNGEE. This CDR3 comprises 16 residues. Here the CDR3 DNA reads TGTGCCAGCAGCGTTAGCGGGGGGCCCCCCTCCAATGAGCAGTTCTTC. Amino acids: CASSVSGGPPSNEQFF. The full variable domain, its missing parts supplied by reference TRBV9 and TRBJ2-1, is DSGVTQTPKHLITATGQRVTLRCSPRSGDLSVYWYQQSLDQGLQFLIQYYNGEERAKGNILERFSAQQFPDLHSELNLSSLELGDSALYFCASSVSGGPPSNEQFFGPGTRLTVL.

The chain joins TRBV6-8 to TRBJ2-7, with D perhaps matching TRBD1 or TRBD2 (5 bases each). The germline V gene encodes CDR1 MNHGY and CDR2 SAAAGT. This CDR3 spans 15 amino acids. V was pared by 2 bases and J by 2 bases, with 13 bases between. CDR3: CASSYDGTATYEQYF. The CDR3, as DNA: TGTGCCAGCAGTTACGATGGGACCGCAACCTACGAGCAGTACTTC.

This clone came up a few times. This chain uses TRBV6-8 with TRBJ1-5; D unclear. Trimming shortened V by 0 bases and J by 10 bases, and 13 bases separated the two germline ends. Germline V CDR1 and CDR2: MNHGY, SAAAGT. This CDR3 is built from 14 residues. The CDR3, as DNA: TGTGCCAGCAGTTACTCGCTTATGGGCGCACCCCAGCATTTT. It codes for CASSYSLMGAPQHF.

This clone rates as medium-sized. The chain recombines TRBV19 with TRBJ1-6, with D perhaps matching TRBD1 (6 bases). From germline, CDR1 is LNHDA and CDR2 SQIVND (reference sequence). CDR3 length: 17 residues. Trimming cost V 3 bases and J 3 bases, with 15 bases left between them. This CDR3 is CASSILKGEDYNSPLHF. The CDR3 DNA reads as TGTGCCAGTAGTATTTTGAAGGGGGAGGACTATAATTCACCCCTCCACTTT.

CDR3 residues: CASSASGTSDFYNEQFF. In DNA, the CDR3 is TGCGCCAGCAGCGCATCCGGGACTAGCGACTTCTACAATGAGCAGTTCTTC. The J gene is TRBJ2-1, the V gene TRBV5-1; the match to TRBD2 covers 10 bases. The trim removed 4 bases at V and 3 bases at J, leaving 10 bases unmatched. Germline-derived CDR1 and CDR2 are SGHRS and YFSETQ. The CDR3 runs to 17 residues.

The rearrangement joins TRBV30 to TRBJ1-6, with 8 bases matching TRBD1. The CDR3 spans 14 residues. Germline V gene lookup returns CDR1 GTSNPN and CDR2 SVGIG (reference sequence). The J segment lost 5 bases and the V segment lost 3 bases, leaving 3 bases of the junction unmatched. CDR3: CAWSKGQDNSPLHF. In DNA, the CDR3 is TGTGCCTGGAGCAAGGGACAGGATAATTCACCCCTCCACTTT.